One and the same sample provided the 28 T cell receptor beta chains below, sequenced in a study of T cell repertoires in cytomegalovirus infection. TCRdb called the reads again in MiXCR, with one record for every CDR3 protein. The sample lists 400,000 or so distinct CDR3 sequences, around 18% occurring once. The sample comprised PBMCs. These receptors all stem from a human donor in good health (CMV status not recorded). Some clones in this sample may be carry-over from other donors' samples.

This clonotype was detected many times. V and J are TRBV7-2 and TRBJ2-1; D is possibly TRBD2 (6 bases). Trimming left V 1 base short and J 6 bases short, with 13 bases between. CDR3 length equals 15 residues. Germline CDR1 SGHTA, CDR2 FQGNSA. The CDR3 loop is CASSLGLVVRNEQFF. The CDR3 DNA reads TGTGCCAGCAGCTTAGGACTAGTGGTGCGCAATGAGCAGTTCTTC. Filled out from reference TRBV7-2 and TRBJ2-1, the complete variable domain reads GAGVSQSPSNKVTEKGKDVELRCDPISGHTALYWYRQSLGQGLEFLIYFQGNSAPDKSGLPSDRFSAERTGGSVSTLTIQRTQQEDSAVYLCASSLGLVVRNEQFFGPGTRLTVL.

This clonotype was counted ten times or more. The J gene is TRBJ2-6, the V gene TRBV7-8; D is unclear. The CDR3 runs 17 residues. The V and J ends lost 0 bases and 0 bases respectively, with 9 bases between them. CDR1 and CDR2 from the germline V gene are SGHVS and FQNEAQ. Here the CDR3 DNA reads TGTGCCAGCAGCTTAGCGTGGCCCCACTCTGGGGCCAACGTCCTGACTTTC. Its protein is CASSLAWPHSGANVLTF. The whole variable domain, remainder taken from reference TRBV7-8 and TRBJ2-6, is GAGVSQSPRYKVAKRGQDVALRCDPISGHVSLFWYQQALGQGPEFLTYFQNEAQLDKSGLPSDRFFAERPEGSVSTLKIQRTQQEDSAVYLCASSLAWPHSGANVLTFGAGSRLTVL.

In this sample, this clonotype turned up many times. The rearrangement uses TRBV7-9 and TRBJ1-3; D is perhaps TRBD1 (6 bases). V lost 5 bases, J lost 4 bases, and 21 bases lay in between. Germline-derived CDR1 and CDR2 are SEHNR and FQNEAQ (reference sequence). The CDR3 is 17 residues long. The CDR3 DNA reads as TGTGCCAGCAGCCCGCGACATAGACAGGACTCAGGAAACACCATATATTTT. It encodes CASSPRHRQDSGNTIYF.

This clonotype was recorded a few times. The CDR3 DNA sequence: TGTGCCAGTAGTTTCGAGGCCAGCTCCTACGAGCAGTACTTC. The encoded protein is CASSFEASSYEQYF. The chain recombines TRBV19 with TRBJ2-7; no clear D gene. The germline gives CDR1 LNHDA, CDR2 SQIVND (reference sequence). Trimming left V 5 bases short and J 0 bases short, with 11 bases between. The CDR3 sequence is 14 residues long.

The table lists this clonotype with a few counts. In nucleotides, the CDR3 is TGTGCCAGCAGTTTCTTTATCTCCTACGAGCAGTACTTC. Residues: CASSFFISYEQYF. The chain links TRBV12-3 or TRBV12-4 to TRBJ2-7, with D unclear. The CDR3 loop spans 13 amino acids. Deletions cut 3 bases from V and 0 bases from J, with 6 bases between.

The J gene is TRBJ2-1, the V gene TRBV6-2 or TRBV6-3, with 9 positions matching TRBD2. The CDR3 consists of 17 residues. The germline gives CDR1 MNHEY, CDR2 SVGEGT. The J segment lost 1 base and the V segment lost 6 bases, leaving 10 bases of the junction unmatched. The CDR3 DNA sequence: TGTGCCAGCAGCCCCACCCTGACTAGCGGATCCTACAATGAGCAGTTCTTC. Its protein product is CASSPTLTSGSYNEQFF.

This clonotype occurred a few times. CDR3 sequence reads: CSARDFPRGAGDNEQFF. The CDR3 DNA reads TGCAGTGCTAGAGATTTCCCCCGGGGGGCGGGAGACAATGAGCAGTTCTTC. The chain couples TRBV20-1 to TRBJ2-1, with D possibly being TRBD2 (7 bases). Germline V gene data show CDR1 as DFQATT and CDR2 as SNEGSKA (reference sequence). Trimming removed 0 bases from V and 5 bases from J, with 20 bases in between. CDR3 length: 17 amino acids.

This clonotype occurred many times. V usage is TRBV7-9 and J usage is TRBJ2-7; D is possibly TRBD1 (5 bases). The CDR3 totals 15 residues. CDR1 and CDR2 (germline): SEHNR, FQNEAQ (reference sequence). Trimming took off 5 bases at V and 0 bases at J, with 14 bases between the two ends. The CDR3 DNA sequence: TGTGCCAGCAGCCCCAGGGTCGCTAGCTCCTACGAGCAGTACTTC. Translated: CASSPRVASSYEQYF.

This chain uses TRBV20-1 with TRBJ2-7; 9 nucleotides match TRBD2. The germline V gene encodes CDR1 DFQATT and CDR2 SNEGSKA (reference sequence). Trimming cost V 7 bases and J 2 bases; bases outside gene matches: 6. The CDR3 has 13 residues. The CDR3 loop reads CSVSAGGAYEQYF. The CDR3 DNA sequence: TGCAGTGTTTCAGCGGGGGGAGCCTACGAGCAGTACTTC.

This sequence joins TRBV6-2 or TRBV6-3 and TRBJ2-2; D may be TRBD1 or TRBD2 (7 bases each). Trimming cost V 8 bases and J 6 bases, with 22 bases left between them. Germline CDR1 and CDR2: MNHEY and SVGEGT. This CDR3 has 16 amino acids. CDR3 in amino acids: CASGEFAGGGSGELFF. The CDR3 region has the DNA TGTGCCAGCGGTGAATTCGCAGGGGGAGGGTCCGGGGAGCTGTTTTTT.

The V call is TRBV7-6, the J call TRBJ2-7; D unresolved. Germline-derived CDR1 and CDR2 are SGHVS and FNYEAQ. Trimming took 2 bases from V and 2 from J, leaving 13 bases between them. CDR3 length: 15 amino acids. The CDR3 sequence is CASSLRPNWPYEQYF. The CDR3 DNA follows: TGTGCCAGCAGCTTAAGGCCCAACTGGCCCTACGAGCAGTACTTC.

The table lists this clonotype with many counts. This chain uses TRBV28 with TRBJ1-1; D perhaps matches TRBD1 (5 bases). Trimming took off 4 bases at V and 3 bases at J, with 18 bases between the two ends. The CDR3 contains 16 residues. Germline assignment: CDR1 MDHEN and CDR2 SYDVKM. CDR3 sequence: CASSSHFGGGDTEAFF. The CDR3 region has the DNA TGTGCCAGCAGTTCCCACTTCGGGGGTGGGGACACTGAAGCTTTCTTT.

In this sample, this clonotype turned up many times. The chain combines TRBV7-2 with TRBJ1-5; maybe TRBD1 (6 bases). The germline CDR1 and CDR2 sequences are SGHTA and FQGNSA. The CDR3 length is 14 residues. V lost 1 base to trimming and J lost 2 bases, with 6 bases between them. CDR3 residues: CASSLDRGNQPQHF. In DNA, the CDR3 is TGTGCCAGCAGCTTAGACAGGGGCAATCAGCCCCAGCATTTT.

This clonotype was detected many times. This rearrangement joins TRBV7-2 to TRBJ2-3; D is perhaps TRBD1 or TRBD2 (5 bases each). Trimming shortened V by 1 base and J by 2 bases, and 7 bases separated the two germline ends. The germline CDR1 and CDR2 sequences are SGHTA and FQGNSA. The CDR3 length is 14 residues. CDR3 amino acids: CASSLVGVTDTQYF. In nucleotides, the CDR3 is TGTGCCAGCAGCTTAGTGGGGGTCACAGATACGCAGTATTTT. The full variable domain, completed using reference TRBV7-2 and TRBJ2-3, is GAGVSQSPSNKVTEKGKDVELRCDPISGHTALYWYRQSLGQGLEFLIYFQGNSAPDKSGLPSDRFSAERTGGSVSTLTIQRTQQEDSAVYLCASSLVGVTDTQYFGPGTRLTVL.

This clonotype occurred a few times. V gene TRBV13 combines with J gene TRBJ2-3, with D uncertain. The V end was cut by 5 bases, the J end by 6 bases, with 15 bases between. Per the germline V gene, CDR1 is PRHDT and CDR2 is FYEKMQ (reference sequence). The CDR3 covers 14 residues. The CDR3 region has the DNA TGTGCCAGCAGCCCCTTGACCCTCCCGGATACGCAGTATTTT. Protein product: CASSPLTLPDTQYF.

V and J are TRBV20-1 and TRBJ2-1; TRBD2 agrees at 9 bases. V lost 6 bases to trimming and J lost 5 bases; unmatched junction nucleotides: 11. This CDR3 contains 15 residues. CDR1 DFQATT and CDR2 SNEGSKA come from the germline V gene (reference sequence). The CDR3 DNA follows: TGCAGTGCAAGGGAGACTGTAGCGGGGGACAATGAGCAGTTCTTC. Translating it yields CSARETVAGDNEQFF.

This clonotype was recorded a few times. The chain carries TRBV7-9 and TRBJ2-1, with D unresolved. The CDR3 consists of 14 residues. Germline V CDR1 and CDR2: SEHNR, FQNEAQ (reference sequence). Trimming shortened V by 0 bases and J by 6 bases, and 9 bases separated the two germline ends. CDR3 sequence: CASSLAAGSNEQFF. CDR3 nucleotides: TGTGCCAGCAGCTTAGCGGCCGGGTCCAATGAGCAGTTCTTC.

This clonotype was observed many times. This chain joins TRBV7-2 and TRBJ1-2; weak D call: TRBD1 (5 bases). The CDR3 is 17 residues long. CDR1 SGHTA and CDR2 FQGNSA come from the germline V gene. The ends were cut back, 1 base at V and 0 bases at J, with 15 bases in the middle. This chain's CDR3 is CASSLGPGLTANYGYTF. CDR3 in DNA: TGTGCCAGCAGCTTAGGGCCGGGACTCACAGCTAACTATGGCTACACCTTC.

Ten or more counts support this clonotype. The genes are TRBV7-9 and TRBJ1-1; D call uncertain. This CDR3 is built from 14 residues. Germline lookup yields CDR1 SEHNR and CDR2 FQNEAQ (reference sequence). Trimming shortened V by 3 bases and J by 1 base, and 9 bases separated the two germline ends. This CDR3 reads CASSLSATNTEAFF. Here the CDR3 DNA reads TGTGCCAGCAGCTTGTCAGCCACGAACACTGAAGCTTTCTTT.

The chain employs TRBV15 and TRBJ2-2; D call uncertain. V shed 5 bases and J shed 0 bases, with 7 bases lying between them. Germline values: CDR1 LNHNV, CDR2 YYDKDF (reference sequence). The CDR3 covers 14 residues. DNA of the CDR3: TGTGCCACCAGCTATAGGCCGAACACCGGGGAGCTGTTTTTT. Translating gives CATSYRPNTGELFF. Full variable domain (remainder filled in from reference TRBV15 and TRBJ2-2): DAMVIQNPRYQVTQFGKPVTLSCSQTLNHNVMYWYQQKSSQAPKLLFHYYDKDFNNEADTPDNFQSRRPNTSFCFLDIRSPGLGDTAMYLCATSYRPNTGELFFGEGSRLTVL.

The sample holds a few counts of this clonotype. The rearrangement uses TRBV18 and TRBJ1-5; no clear D gene. The CDR3 contains 14 residues. CDR1 and CDR2 from the germline V gene are KGHSH and LQKENI. Trimming removed 4 bases from V and 0 bases from J, with 7 bases in between. The CDR3 here is CASSQSYSNQPQHF. The CDR3, as DNA: TGTGCCAGCTCACAGAGTTATAGCAATCAGCCCCAGCATTTT.

J is TRBJ2-3 and V is TRBV9, with unresolved D. V gave up 3 bases and J gave up 4 bases, with 6 bases separating them. In germline, CDR1 is SGDLS, CDR2 YYNGEE. This CDR3 spans 12 amino acids. The CDR3 DNA sequence: TGTGCCAGCAGCGAGCCGGCAGATACGCAGTATTTT. Protein product: CASSEPADTQYF.

This chain joins TRBV12-3 or TRBV12-4 and TRBJ1-5; D unclear. V lost 3 bases to trimming and J lost 6 bases, with 9 bases between them. This CDR3 region has 13 residues. This chain's CDR3 is CASSFNRGQPQHF. For the CDR3, the DNA is TGTGCCAGCAGTTTTAATCGGGGTCAGCCCCAGCATTTT.

This chain uses TRBV29-1 with TRBJ1-5; D possibly corresponds to TRBD1 (5 bases). Trimming removed 6 bases from V and 4 bases from J, with 13 bases in between. CDR1 and CDR2 from the germline V gene are SQVTM and ANQGSEA. The CDR3 runs 13 residues. This CDR3 reads CSVGEGPNQPQHF. CDR3 DNA sequence: TGCAGCGTGGGGGAGGGTCCTAATCAGCCCCAGCATTTT.

This clonotype was observed at least ten times. The V and J genes are TRBV7-2 and TRBJ2-7; 9 bases agree with TRBD1. Germline assignment: CDR1 SGHTA and CDR2 FQGNSA. V lost 4 bases, J lost 2 bases, and 3 bases stayed unmatched. There are 14 residues in the CDR3. The CDR3 protein is CASSSRDRAYEQYF. As DNA, the CDR3 is TGTGCCAGCAGCTCCCGGGACAGGGCCTACGAGCAGTACTTC.

The chain couples TRBV10-3 to TRBJ1-1, with TRBD1 matching over 8 bases. Germline lookup yields CDR1 ENHRY and CDR2 SYGVKD. CDR3 size: 14 residues. J lost 4 bases, V lost 5 bases, and 6 bases had no gene match. CDR3 residues: CAISPGGRATEAFF. CDR3 nucleotides: TGTGCCATCAGTCCAGGGGGCCGGGCCACTGAAGCTTTCTTT.

This clonotype was detected ten times or more. The chain employs TRBV7-2 and TRBJ1-1; D gene ambiguous. Germline loops: CDR1 SGHTA, CDR2 FQGNSA. Trimming took 1 base from V and 1 from J, leaving 7 bases between them. This CDR3 has 14 residues. The CDR3 DNA sequence: TGTGCCAGCAGCTTAGGTGCGCCGAACACTGAAGCTTTCTTT. Its protein product is CASSLGAPNTEAFF.

This clonotype showed up many times. This chain joins TRBV6-5 and TRBJ1-1, with D perhaps TRBD1 (6 bases). Trimming took off 1 base at V and 2 bases at J, with 8 bases between the two ends. CDR1 and CDR2 from the germline V gene are MNHEY and SVGAGI. The CDR3 consists of 14 residues. CDR3 nucleotide sequence: TGTGCCAGCAGTTACTTCAGGGGTAACACTGAAGCTTTCTTT. Translation gives CASSYFRGNTEAFF.